The 9 T cell receptor beta chains in this list originate from one sample, sequenced in a study of T cell responses to AZD1222 COVID-19 vaccine. Profiling relied on immunoSEQ multiplex PCR, and the TCRdb table lists in-frame clones only, not all of them. The sample yields 67,000 or so clones, about 83% seen once. Material: peripheral blood, obtained on day 0 of AZD1222 vaccination. The receptors derive from an adult in good health.

The V and J genes are TRBV12-3 or TRBV12-4 and TRBJ2-1; D not resolved. The CDR3 extends over 11 amino acids. V shed 5 bases and J shed 5 bases, with 4 bases lying between them. This chain's CDR3 is CASSTHNEQFF. DNA for the CDR3: TGTGCCAGCAGTACACACAATGAGCAGTTCTTC.

The chain links TRBV5-8 to TRBJ1-4, with unresolved D. V lost 4 bases to trimming and J lost 4 bases, with 17 bases between them. This CDR3 has 16 residues. Germline V gene data show CDR1 as SGHTS and CDR2 as YDEGEE. CDR3 nucleotides: TGTGCCAGCAGCGTGGGTACGAGGGCCGGTAATGAAAAACTGTTTTTT. Protein sequence: CASSVGTRAGNEKLFF.

The rearrangement uses TRBV6-5 and TRBJ1-1, with D perhaps matching TRBD1 (6 bases). The V gene lost 5 bases and the J gene lost 1 base, with 11 bases spanning the gap. The CDR3 has 14 amino acids. Germline CDR1 and CDR2: MNHEY and SVGAGI. The CDR3 spells CASSTRTANTEAFF. In DNA, the CDR3 is TGTGCCAGCAGTACCCGGACAGCGAACACTGAAGCTTTCTTT.

V is TRBV14 and J is TRBJ2-7; tentatively, D is TRBD2 (6 bases). Trimming removed 0 bases at V and 7 bases at J, with 13 bases between. This CDR3 is built from 14 residues. Germline V lookup: CDR1 SGHDN, CDR2 FVKESK. CDR3 amino acids: CASSQDSRGNEQYF. DNA for the CDR3: TGTGCCAGCAGCCAAGATTCACGGGGGAATGAGCAGTACTTC.

The rearrangement joins TRBV6-6 to TRBJ1-1; D unresolved. The CDR3 runs 14 residues. Germline V gene sequence: CDR1 MNHNY, CDR2 SVGAGI (reference sequence). Trimming pared 6 bases from V and 4 bases from J, leaving 15 bases between. The CDR3 spells CASSPGRLGTEAFF. Here the CDR3 DNA reads TGTGCCAGCAGCCCCGGGAGATTGGGCACTGAAGCTTTCTTT.

The chain combines TRBV28 with TRBJ1-3; possible D gene TRBD1, 6 bases. Between the trimmed V and J ends, which lost 5 bases and 2 bases, there was a span of 10 bases. In germline, CDR1 is MDHEN, CDR2 SYDVKM. The CDR3 sequence is 14 residues long. DNA of the CDR3: TGTGCCAGCAGTACATCAGGGGCTGGAAACACCATATATTTT. It encodes CASSTSGAGNTIYF. The full variable domain, completed using reference TRBV28 and TRBJ1-3, is DVKVTQSSRYLVKRTGEKVFLECVQDMDHENMFWYRQDPGLGLRLIYFSYDVKMKEKGDIPEGYSVSREKKERFSLILESASTNQTSMYLCASSTSGAGNTIYFGEGSWLTVV.

This sequence joins TRBV5-1 and TRBJ2-5; no reliable D call. The CDR3 runs to 13 residues. With 0 bases removed from V and 1 base from J, the gap between germline ends came to 4 bases. The germline V gene encodes CDR1 SGHRS and CDR2 YFSETQ. The CDR3 sequence: CASSLVSQETQYF. The CDR3 DNA sequence: TGCGCCAGCAGCTTGGTCAGCCAAGAGACCCAGTACTTC.

The chain is built from TRBV6-4 and TRBJ2-7, with D tentatively TRBD1 (5 bases). The length of the CDR3 is 14 residues. V lost 3 bases, J lost 0 bases, and 9 bases lay in between. The germline gives CDR1 MRHNA, CDR2 SNTAGT. The CDR3 bases are TGTGCCAGCAGTGAGAAAGGGGACTCCTACGAGCAGTACTTC. This encodes CASSEKGDSYEQYF.

The V and J genes are TRBV6-5 and TRBJ2-7; D is ambiguous. Germline V lookup: CDR1 MNHEY, CDR2 SVGAGI. Trimming took off 2 bases at V and 2 bases at J, with 13 bases between the two ends. This CDR3 is 15 amino acids long. The CDR3 DNA sequence: TGTGCCAGCAGTTACAGTGAGCAATTGACCTACGAGCAGTACTTC. This gives the protein CASSYSEQLTYEQYF.